This T cell receptor (beta chain) originates from a study of patients and donors after allogeneic stem cell transplantation. Trimming removed 3 bases from V and 4 bases from J, with 9 bases in between. Germline V lookup: CDR1 DFQATT, CDR2 SNEGSKA (reference sequence). The CDR3 covers 12 residues. TCRdb re-analysed the RT-PCR reads in MiXCR, keeping a single row per CDR3 protein. The sample lists about a million distinct CDR3 sequences; 18% were seen once. A few counts support this clonotype. The chain combines TRBV20-1 with TRBJ1-1, with D perhaps matching TRBD1 (5 bases). The material sequenced was blood, either unsorted or a sorted T cell fraction (not recorded which). This receptor was obtained from a human donor who was either an allogeneic HSCT recipient or a stem cell or donor lymphocyte infusion donor (not recorded which). It is not recorded whose cells these are; they may come from a transplant donor. The CDR3 DNA reads as TGCAGTGCTAGTGGGCAGGGCACTGAAGCTTTCTTT. Residues: CSASGQGTEAFF.